Described below is a single T cell receptor (beta chain) sequence and its context. Its target is unknown. This sample was included in a study of PD-1 blockade in classical Hodgkin lymphoma. The protocol was immunoSEQ multiplex PCR, while the TCRdb copy is restricted to in-frame clones and leaves out a portion. The sample shows tens of thousands of clones, roughly 87% of them seen only once. Exposure to brentuximab vedotin varied, and each patient had relapsed following autologous stem cell transplantation. The germline gives CDR1 KGHSH, CDR2 LQKENI. This CDR3 has 12 amino acids. The germline V and J ends were trimmed by 2 bases and 8 bases, with 9 bases remaining between them. Findings of the study overall: Nothing has yet pinned down what causes the repertoire differences, possibly disease activity or prior therapy.

This TCR came from a human donor with classical Hodgkin lymphoma. Material: peripheral blood mononuclear cells (PBMCs), obtained before the second cycle of nivolumab. The genes are TRBV18 and TRBJ1-2; D unclear. The CDR3 region is CASSPDGTGYTF. The CDR3 nucleotides read TGTGCCAGCTCACCAGATGGAACGGGCTACACCTTC.